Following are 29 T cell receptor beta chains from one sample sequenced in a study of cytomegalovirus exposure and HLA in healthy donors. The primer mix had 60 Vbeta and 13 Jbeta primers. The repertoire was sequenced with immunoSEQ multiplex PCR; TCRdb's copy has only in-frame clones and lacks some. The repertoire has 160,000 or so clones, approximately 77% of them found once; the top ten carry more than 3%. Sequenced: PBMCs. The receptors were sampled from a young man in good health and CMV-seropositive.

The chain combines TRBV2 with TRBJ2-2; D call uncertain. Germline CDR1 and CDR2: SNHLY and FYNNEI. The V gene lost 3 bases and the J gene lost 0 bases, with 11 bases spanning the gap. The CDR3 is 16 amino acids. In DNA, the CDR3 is TGTGCCAGCAGTGAGTCTCGGTTCGCGAACACCGGGGAGCTGTTTTTT. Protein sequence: CASSESRFANTGELFF.

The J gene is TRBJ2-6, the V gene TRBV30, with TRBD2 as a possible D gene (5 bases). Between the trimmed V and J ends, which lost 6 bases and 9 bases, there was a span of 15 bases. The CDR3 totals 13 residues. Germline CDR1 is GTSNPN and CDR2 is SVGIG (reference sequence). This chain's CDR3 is CACPRVVNNVLTF. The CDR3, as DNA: TGTGCCTGTCCGAGGGTGGTTAACAACGTCCTGACTTTC.

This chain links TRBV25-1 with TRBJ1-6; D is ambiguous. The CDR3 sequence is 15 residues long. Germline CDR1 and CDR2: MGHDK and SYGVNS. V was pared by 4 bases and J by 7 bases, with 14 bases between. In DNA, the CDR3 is TGTGCCAGCAGTGGCGGTGTAGGAACAAATTCACCCCTCCACTTT. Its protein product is CASSGGVGTNSPLHF.

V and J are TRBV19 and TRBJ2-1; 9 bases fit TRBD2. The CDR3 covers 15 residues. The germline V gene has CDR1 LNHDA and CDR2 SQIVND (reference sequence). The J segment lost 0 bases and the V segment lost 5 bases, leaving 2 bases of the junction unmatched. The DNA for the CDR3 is TGTGCCAGTAGTCCTAGCGGGGACTCCTACAATGAGCAGTTCTTC. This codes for CASSPSGDSYNEQFF.

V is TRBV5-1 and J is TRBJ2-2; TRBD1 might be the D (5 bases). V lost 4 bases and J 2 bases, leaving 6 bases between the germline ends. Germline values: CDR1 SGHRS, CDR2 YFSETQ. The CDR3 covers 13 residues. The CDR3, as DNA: TGCGCCAGCAGCGGGGCAAACACCGGGGAGCTGTTTTTT. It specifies CASSGANTGELFF.

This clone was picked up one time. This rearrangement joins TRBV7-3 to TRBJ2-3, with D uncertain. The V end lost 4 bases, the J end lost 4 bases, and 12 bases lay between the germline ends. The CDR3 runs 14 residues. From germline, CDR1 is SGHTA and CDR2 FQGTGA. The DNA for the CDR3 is TGTGCCAGCAGCTCCAGGTTTGATTCAGATACGCAGTATTTT. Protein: CASSSRFDSDTQYF. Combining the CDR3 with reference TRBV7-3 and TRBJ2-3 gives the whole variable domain GAGVSQTPSNKVTEKGKYVELRCDPISGHTALYWYRQSLGQGPEFLIYFQGTGAADDSGLPNDRFFAVRPEGSVSTLKIQRTERGDSAVYLCASSSRFDSDTQYFGPGTRLTVL.

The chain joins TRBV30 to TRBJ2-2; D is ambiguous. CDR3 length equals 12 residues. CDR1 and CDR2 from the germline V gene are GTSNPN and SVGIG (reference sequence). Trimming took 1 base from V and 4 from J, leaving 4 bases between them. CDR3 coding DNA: TGTGCCTGGAGTGCACTCACCGGGGAGCTGTTTTTT. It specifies CAWSALTGELFF. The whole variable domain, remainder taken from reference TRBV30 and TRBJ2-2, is SQTIHQWPATLVQPVGSPLSLECTVEGTSNPNLYWYRQAAGRGLQLLFYSVGIGQISSEVPQNLSASRPQDRQFILSSKKLLLSDSGFYLCAWSALTGELFFGEGSRLTVL.

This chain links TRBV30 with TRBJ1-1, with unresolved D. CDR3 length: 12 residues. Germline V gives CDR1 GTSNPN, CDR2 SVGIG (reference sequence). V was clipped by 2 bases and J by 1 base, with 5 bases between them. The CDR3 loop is CAWSPGNTEAFF. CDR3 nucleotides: TGTGCCTGGAGTCCAGGGAACACTGAAGCTTTCTTT.

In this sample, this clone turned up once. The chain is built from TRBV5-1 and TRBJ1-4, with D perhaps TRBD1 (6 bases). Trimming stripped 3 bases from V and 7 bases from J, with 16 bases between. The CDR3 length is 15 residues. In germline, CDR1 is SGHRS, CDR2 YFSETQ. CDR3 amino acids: CASSSGQGKVEKLFF. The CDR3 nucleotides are TGCGCCAGCAGCTCCGGCCAGGGGAAGGTTGAAAAACTGTTTTTT.

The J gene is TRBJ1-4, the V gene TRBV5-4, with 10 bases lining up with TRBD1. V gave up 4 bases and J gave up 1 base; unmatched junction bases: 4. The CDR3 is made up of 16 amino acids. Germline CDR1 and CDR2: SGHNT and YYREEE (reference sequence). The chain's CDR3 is CASSAGQGVTNEKLFF. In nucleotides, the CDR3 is TGTGCCAGCAGCGCCGGACAGGGGGTAACTAATGAAAAACTGTTTTTT. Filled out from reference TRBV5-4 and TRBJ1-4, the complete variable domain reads ETGVTQSPTHLIKTRGQQVTLRCSSQSGHNTVSWYQQALGQGPQFIFQYYREEENGRGNFPPRFSGLQFPNYSSELNVNALELDDSALYLCASSAGQGVTNEKLFFGSGTQLSVL.

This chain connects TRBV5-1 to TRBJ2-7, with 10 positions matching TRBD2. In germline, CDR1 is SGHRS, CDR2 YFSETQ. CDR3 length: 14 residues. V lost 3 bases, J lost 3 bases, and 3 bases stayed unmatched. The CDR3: CASSSTSGYYEQYF. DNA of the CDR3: TGCGCCAGCAGCTCGACTAGCGGGTACTACGAGCAGTACTTC.

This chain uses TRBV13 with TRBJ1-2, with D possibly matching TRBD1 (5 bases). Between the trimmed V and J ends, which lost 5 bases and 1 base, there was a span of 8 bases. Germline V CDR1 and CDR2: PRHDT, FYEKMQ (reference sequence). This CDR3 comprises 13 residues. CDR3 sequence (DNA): TGTGCCAGCAGCCTCGGGGGTAACTATGGCTACACCTTC. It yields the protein CASSLGGNYGYTF.

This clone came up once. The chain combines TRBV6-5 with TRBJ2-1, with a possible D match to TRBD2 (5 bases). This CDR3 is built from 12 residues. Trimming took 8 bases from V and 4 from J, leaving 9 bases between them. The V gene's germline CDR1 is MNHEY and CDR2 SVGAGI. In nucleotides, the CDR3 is TGTGCCAGCTGGACGGGATACAATGAGCAGTTCTTC. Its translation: CASWTGYNEQFF.

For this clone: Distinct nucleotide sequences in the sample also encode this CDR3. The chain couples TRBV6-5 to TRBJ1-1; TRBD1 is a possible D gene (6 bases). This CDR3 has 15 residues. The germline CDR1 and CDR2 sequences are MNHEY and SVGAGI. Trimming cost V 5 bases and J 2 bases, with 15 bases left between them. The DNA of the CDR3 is TGTGCCAGCAGTCCCGGGGGGGGCCGAAACACTGAAGCTTTCTTT. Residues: CASSPGGGRNTEAFF.

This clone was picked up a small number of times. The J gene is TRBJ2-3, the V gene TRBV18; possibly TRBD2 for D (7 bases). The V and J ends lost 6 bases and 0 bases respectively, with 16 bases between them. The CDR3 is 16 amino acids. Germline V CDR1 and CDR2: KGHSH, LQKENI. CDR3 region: CASSPNRGASTDTQYF. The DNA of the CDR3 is TGTGCCAGCTCCCCGAACCGGGGGGCGAGCACAGATACGCAGTATTTT.

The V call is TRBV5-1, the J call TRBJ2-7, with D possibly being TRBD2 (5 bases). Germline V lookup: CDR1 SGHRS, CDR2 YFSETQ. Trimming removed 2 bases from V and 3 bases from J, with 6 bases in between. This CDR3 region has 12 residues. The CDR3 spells CASSLSGYEQYF. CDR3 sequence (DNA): TGCGCCAGCAGCTTAAGCGGCTACGAGCAGTACTTC. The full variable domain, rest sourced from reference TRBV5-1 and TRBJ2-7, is KAGVTQTPRYLIKTRGQQVTLSCSPISGHRSVSWYQQTPGQGLQFLFEYFSETQRNKGNFPGRFSGRQFSNSRSEMNVSTLELGDSALYLCASSLSGYEQYFGPGTRLTVT.

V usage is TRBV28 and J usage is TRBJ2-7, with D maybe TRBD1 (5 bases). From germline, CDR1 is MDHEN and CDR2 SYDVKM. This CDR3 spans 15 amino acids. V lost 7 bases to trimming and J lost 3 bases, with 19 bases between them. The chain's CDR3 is CASTQWEDSGYEQYF. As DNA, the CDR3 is TGTGCCAGCACCCAATGGGAAGACAGTGGCTACGAGCAGTACTTC.

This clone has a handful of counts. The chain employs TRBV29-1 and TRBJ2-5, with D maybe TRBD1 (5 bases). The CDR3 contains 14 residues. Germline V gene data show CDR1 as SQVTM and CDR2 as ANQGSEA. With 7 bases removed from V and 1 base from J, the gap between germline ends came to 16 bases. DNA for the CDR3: TGCAGCGCCCGACAGCGTCTGCTCCAAGAGACCCAGTACTTC. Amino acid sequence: CSARQRLLQETQYF.

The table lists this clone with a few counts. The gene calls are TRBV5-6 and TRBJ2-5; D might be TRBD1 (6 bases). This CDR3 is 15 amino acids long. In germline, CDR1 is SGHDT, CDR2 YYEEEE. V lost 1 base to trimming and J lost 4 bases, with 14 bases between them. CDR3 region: CASSLIRGRVETQYF. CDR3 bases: TGTGCCAGCAGCTTGATCAGGGGAAGGGTAGAGACCCAGTACTTC.

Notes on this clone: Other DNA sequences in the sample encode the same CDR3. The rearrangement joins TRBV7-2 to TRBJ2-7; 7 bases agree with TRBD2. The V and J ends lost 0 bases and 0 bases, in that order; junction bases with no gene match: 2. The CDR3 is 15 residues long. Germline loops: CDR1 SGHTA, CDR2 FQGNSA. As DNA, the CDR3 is TGTGCCAGCAGCTTAGCACTAGCGAGCTCCTACGAGCAGTACTTC. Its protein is CASSLALASSYEQYF.

The CDR3 sequence is CASSTSGGAYEQYF. For the CDR3, the DNA is TGTGCCAGTAGTACTAGCGGGGGTGCCTACGAGCAGTACTTC. The chain combines TRBV19 with TRBJ2-7, with 10 bases fitting TRBD2. CDR1 and CDR2 from the germline V gene are LNHDA and SQIVND (reference sequence). Losses at the gene ends were 4 bases for V and 2 bases for J; bases not matched to a gene: 2. This CDR3 contains 14 residues.

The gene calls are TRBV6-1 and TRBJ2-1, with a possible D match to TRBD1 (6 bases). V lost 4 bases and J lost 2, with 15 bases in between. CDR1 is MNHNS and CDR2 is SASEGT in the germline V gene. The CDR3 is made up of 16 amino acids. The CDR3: CASSGDTEGAYNEQFF. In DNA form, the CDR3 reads TGTGCCAGCAGTGGGGATACAGAGGGGGCCTACAATGAGCAGTTCTTC.

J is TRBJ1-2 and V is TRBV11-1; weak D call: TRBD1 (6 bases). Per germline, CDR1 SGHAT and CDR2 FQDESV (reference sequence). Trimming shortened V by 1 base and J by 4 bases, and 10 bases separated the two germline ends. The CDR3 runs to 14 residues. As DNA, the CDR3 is TGTGCCAGCAGCTTAGGAAGACAGGCCTATGGCTACACCTTC. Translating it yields CASSLGRQAYGYTF.

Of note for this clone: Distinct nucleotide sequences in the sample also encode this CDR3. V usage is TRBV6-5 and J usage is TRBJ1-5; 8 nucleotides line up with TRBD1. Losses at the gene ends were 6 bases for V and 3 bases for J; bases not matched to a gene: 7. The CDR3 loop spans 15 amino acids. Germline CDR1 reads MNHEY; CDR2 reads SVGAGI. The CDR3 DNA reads TGTGCCAGCAGCGGAGGGACAGGCCACAATCAGCCCCAGCATTTT. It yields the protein CASSGGTGHNQPQHF.

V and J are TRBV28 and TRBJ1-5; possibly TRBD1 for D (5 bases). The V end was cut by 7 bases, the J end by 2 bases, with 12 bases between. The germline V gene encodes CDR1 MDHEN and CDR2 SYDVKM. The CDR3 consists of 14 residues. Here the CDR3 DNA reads TGTGCCAGCATGTCAGGGTTGCGCAATCAGCCCCAGCATTTT. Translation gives CASMSGLRNQPQHF.

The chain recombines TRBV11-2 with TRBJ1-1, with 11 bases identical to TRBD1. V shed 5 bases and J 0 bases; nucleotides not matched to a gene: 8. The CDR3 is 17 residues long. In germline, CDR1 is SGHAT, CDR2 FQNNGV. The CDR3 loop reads CASSPRDRGSMNTEAFF. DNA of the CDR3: TGTGCCAGCAGCCCCCGGGACAGGGGGAGTATGAACACTGAAGCTTTCTTT. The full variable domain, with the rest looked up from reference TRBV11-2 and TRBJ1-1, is EAGVAQSPRYKIIEKRQSVAFWCNPISGHATLYWYQQILGQGPKLLIQFQNNGVVDDSQLPKDRFSAERLKGVDSTLKIQPAKLEDSAVYLCASSPRDRGSMNTEAFFGQGTRLTVV.

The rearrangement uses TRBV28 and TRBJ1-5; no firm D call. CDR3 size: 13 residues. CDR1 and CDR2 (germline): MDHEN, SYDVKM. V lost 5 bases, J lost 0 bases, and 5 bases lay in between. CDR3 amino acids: CASSTGSNQPQHF. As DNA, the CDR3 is TGTGCCAGCAGTACGGGTAGCAATCAGCCCCAGCATTTT.

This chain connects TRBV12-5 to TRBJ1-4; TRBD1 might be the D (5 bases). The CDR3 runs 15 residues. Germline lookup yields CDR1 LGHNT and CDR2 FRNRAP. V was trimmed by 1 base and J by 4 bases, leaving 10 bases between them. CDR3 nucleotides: TGTGCTAGTGGTTTGGCACAGGACGGTAATGAAAAACTGTTTTTT. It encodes CASGLAQDGNEKLFF.

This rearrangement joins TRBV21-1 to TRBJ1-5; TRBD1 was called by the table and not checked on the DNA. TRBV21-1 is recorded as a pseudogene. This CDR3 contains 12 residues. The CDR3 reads CASKDRDQPQHF. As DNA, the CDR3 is TGTGCCAGCAAGGACAGGGATCAGCCCCAGCATTTT.